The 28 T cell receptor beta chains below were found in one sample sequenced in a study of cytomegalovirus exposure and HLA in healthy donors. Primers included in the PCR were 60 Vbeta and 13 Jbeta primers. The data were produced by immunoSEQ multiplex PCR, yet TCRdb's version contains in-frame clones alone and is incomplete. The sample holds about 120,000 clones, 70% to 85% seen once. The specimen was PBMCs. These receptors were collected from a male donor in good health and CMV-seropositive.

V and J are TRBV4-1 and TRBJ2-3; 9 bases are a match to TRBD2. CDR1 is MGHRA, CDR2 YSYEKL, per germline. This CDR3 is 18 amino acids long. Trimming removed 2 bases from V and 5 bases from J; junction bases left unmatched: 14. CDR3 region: CASSQIKTRAGGRDTQYF. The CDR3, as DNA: TGCGCCAGCAGCCAAATAAAGACTAGAGCGGGAGGTAGAGATACGCAGTATTTT.

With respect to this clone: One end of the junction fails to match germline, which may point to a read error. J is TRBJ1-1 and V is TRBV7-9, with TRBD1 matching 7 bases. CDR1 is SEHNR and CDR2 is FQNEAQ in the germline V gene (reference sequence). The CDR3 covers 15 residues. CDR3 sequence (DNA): TGTTCCAGCAGCCCAACGCGGGACAGTGGATCTGAAGCTTTCTTT. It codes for CSSSPTRDSGSEAFF.

The CDR3 nucleotides are TGTGCCAGCAGCTTTAGGACTAGCGGGCAAGAGACCCAGTACTTC. Translation gives CASSFRTSGQETQYF. The chain links TRBV5-4 to TRBJ2-5; 11 nucleotides line up with TRBD2. V was pared by 2 bases and J by 2 bases, with 2 bases of the junction left unmatched. Per the germline V gene, CDR1 is SGHNT and CDR2 is YYREEE (reference sequence). CDR3 length: 15 residues.

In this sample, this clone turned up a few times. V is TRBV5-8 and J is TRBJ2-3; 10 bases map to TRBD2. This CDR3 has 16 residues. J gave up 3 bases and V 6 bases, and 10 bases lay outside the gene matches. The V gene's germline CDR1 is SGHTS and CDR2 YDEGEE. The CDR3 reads CASNGPGLAITDTQYF. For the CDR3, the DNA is TGTGCCAGCAATGGGCCGGGACTAGCGATAACAGATACGCAGTATTTT.

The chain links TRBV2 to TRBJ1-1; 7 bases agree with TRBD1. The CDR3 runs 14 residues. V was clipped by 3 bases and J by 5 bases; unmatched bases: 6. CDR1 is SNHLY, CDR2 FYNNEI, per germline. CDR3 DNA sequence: TGTGCCAGCAGTGATAGGACAGGTGAAACTGAAGCTTTCTTT. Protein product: CASSDRTGETEAFF.

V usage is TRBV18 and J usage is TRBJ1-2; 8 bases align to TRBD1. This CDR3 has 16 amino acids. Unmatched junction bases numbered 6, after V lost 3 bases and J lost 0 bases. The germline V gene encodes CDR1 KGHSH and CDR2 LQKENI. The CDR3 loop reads CASSPQGAFSNYGYTF. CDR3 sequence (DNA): TGTGCCAGCTCACCTCAGGGGGCATTTTCTAACTATGGCTACACCTTC. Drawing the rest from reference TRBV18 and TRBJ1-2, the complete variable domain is NAGVMQNPRHLVRRRGQEARLRCSPMKGHSHVYWYRQLPEEGLKFMVYLQKENIIDESGMPKERFSAEFPKEGPSILRIQQVVRGDSAAYFCASSPQGAFSNYGYTFGSGTRLTVV.

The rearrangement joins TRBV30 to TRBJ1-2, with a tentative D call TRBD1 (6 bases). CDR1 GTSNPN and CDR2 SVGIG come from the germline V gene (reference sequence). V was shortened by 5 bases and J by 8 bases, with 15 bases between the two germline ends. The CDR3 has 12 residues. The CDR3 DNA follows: TGTGCCTGGGAGGGGGGGCCTTGGGGCTACACCTTC. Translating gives CAWEGGPWGYTF.

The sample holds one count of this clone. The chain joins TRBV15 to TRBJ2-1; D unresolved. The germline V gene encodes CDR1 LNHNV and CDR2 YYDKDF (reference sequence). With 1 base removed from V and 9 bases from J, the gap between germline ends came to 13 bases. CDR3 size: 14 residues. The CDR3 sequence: CATSRVGPKVEQFF. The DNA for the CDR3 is TGTGCCACCAGCAGAGTTGGGCCTAAGGTTGAGCAGTTCTTC.

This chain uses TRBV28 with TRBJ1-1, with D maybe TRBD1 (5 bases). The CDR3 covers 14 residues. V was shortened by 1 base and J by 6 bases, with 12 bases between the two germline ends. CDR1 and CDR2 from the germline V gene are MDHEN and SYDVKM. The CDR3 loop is CASSLFSRVAEAFF. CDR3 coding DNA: TGTGCCAGCAGTTTATTCTCCAGGGTGGCTGAAGCTTTCTTT.

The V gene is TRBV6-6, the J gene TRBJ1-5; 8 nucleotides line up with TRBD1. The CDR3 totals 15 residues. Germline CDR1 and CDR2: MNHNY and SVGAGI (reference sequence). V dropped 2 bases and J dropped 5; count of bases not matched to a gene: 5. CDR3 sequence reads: CASSYDRGPDQPQHF. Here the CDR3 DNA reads TGTGCCAGCAGTTACGACAGGGGACCCGATCAGCCCCAGCATTTT.

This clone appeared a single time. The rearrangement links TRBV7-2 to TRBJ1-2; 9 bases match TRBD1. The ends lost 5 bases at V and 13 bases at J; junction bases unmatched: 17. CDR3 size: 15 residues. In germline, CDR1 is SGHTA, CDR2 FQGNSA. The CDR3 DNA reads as TGTGCCAGCAGCGTACCGGGACAGGGTGCGAGGCGACGCACCTTC. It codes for CASSVPGQGARRRTF.

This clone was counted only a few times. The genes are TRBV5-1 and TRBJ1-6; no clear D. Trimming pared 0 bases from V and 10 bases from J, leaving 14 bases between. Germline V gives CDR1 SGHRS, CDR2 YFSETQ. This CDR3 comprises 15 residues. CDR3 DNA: TGCGCCAGCAGCTTGGAGGGCGGGTACCAATCACCCCTCCACTTT. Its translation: CASSLEGGYQSPLHF.

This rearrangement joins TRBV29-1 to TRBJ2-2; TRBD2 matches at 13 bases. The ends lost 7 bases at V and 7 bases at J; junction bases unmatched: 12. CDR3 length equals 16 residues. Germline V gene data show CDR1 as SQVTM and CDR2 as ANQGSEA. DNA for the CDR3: TGCAGCGGGGCAGGGGGGACTAGCGGGATTGGCGGGGAGCTGTTTTTT. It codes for CSGAGGTSGIGGELFF.

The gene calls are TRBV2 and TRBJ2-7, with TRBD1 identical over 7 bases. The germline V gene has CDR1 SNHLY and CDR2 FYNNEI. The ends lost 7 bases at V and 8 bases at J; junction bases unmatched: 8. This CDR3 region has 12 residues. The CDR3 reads CASTLETGKQYF. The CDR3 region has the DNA TGTGCCAGCACCTTAGAGACAGGGAAGCAGTACTTC.

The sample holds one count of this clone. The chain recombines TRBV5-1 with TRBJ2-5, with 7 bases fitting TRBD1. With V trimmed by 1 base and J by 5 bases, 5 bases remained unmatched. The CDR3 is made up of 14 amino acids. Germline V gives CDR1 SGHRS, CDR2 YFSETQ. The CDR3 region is CASSLRGQGETQYF. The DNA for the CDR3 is TGCGCCAGCAGCTTGAGGGGGCAGGGGGAGACCCAGTACTTC.

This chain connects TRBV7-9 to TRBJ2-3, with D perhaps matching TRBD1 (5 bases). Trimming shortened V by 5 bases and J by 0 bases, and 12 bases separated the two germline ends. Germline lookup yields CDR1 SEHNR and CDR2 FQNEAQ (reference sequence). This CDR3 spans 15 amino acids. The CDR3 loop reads CASSVSRQSTDTQYF. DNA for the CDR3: TGTGCCAGCAGCGTAAGCCGACAGAGCACAGATACGCAGTATTTT.

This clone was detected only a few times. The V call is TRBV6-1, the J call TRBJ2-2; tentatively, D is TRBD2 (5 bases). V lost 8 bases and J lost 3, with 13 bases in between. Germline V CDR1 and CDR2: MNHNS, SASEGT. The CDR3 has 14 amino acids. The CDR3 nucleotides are TGTGCCAGCCCCGAGGGTATCGACACCGGGGAGCTGTTTTTT. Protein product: CASPEGIDTGELFF.

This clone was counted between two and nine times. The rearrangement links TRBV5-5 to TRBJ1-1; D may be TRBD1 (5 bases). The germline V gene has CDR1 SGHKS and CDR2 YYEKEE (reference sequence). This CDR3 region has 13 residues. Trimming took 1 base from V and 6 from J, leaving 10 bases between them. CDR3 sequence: CASSLWGEPEAFF. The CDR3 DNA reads TGTGCCAGCAGCTTGTGGGGGGAACCTGAAGCTTTCTTT.

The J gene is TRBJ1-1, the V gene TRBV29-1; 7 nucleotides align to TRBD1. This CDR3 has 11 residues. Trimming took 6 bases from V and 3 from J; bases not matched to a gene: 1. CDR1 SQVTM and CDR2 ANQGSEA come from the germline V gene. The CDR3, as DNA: TGCAGCGTAGGACAGGACACTGAAGCTTTCTTT. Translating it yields CSVGQDTEAFF.

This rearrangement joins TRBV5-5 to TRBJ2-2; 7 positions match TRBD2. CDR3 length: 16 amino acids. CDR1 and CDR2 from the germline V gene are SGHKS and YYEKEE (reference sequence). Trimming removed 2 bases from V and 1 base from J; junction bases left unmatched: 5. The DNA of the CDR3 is TGTGCCAGCAGCTTTGGGCCTAGCGGGAACACCGGGGAGCTGTTTTTT. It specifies CASSFGPSGNTGELFF.

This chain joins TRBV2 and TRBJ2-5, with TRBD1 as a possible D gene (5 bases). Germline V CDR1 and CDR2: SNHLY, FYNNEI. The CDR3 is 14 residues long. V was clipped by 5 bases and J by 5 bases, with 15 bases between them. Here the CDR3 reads CASSLRQGGETQYF. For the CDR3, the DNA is TGTGCCAGCAGTCTGCGTCAGGGTGGGGAGACCCAGTACTTC.

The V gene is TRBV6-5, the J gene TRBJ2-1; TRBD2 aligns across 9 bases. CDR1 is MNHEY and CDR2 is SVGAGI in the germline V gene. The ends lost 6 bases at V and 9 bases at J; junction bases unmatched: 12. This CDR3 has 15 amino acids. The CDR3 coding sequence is TGTGCCAGCAGCCTCGTAGGTAGCGGGAGCCGTGAGCAGTTCTTC. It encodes CASSLVGSGSREQFF.

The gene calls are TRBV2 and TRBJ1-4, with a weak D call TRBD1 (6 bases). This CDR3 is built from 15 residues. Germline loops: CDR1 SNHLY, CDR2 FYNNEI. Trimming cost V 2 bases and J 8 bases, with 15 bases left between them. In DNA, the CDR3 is TGTGCCAGCAGTGAAACAGGGTTGGATGAAGAAAAACTGTTTTTT. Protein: CASSETGLDEEKLFF.

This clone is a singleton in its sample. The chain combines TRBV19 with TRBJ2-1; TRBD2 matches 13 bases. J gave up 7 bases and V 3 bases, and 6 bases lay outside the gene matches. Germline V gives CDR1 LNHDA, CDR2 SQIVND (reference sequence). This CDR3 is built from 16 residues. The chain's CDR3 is CASSIQTSGRRNEQFF. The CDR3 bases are TGTGCCAGTAGTATCCAGACTAGCGGGAGGAGAAATGAGCAGTTCTTC.

This chain's CDR3 is CASSRTAFYGYTF. The DNA for the CDR3 is TGTGCCAGCAGCCGGACAGCTTTCTATGGCTACACCTTC. The chain has TRBV7-9 and TRBJ1-2, with a tentative D call TRBD1 (6 bases). The germline gives CDR1 SEHNR, CDR2 FQNEAQ (reference sequence). Between the trimmed V and J ends, which lost 5 bases and 4 bases, there was a span of 11 bases. This CDR3 has 13 residues.

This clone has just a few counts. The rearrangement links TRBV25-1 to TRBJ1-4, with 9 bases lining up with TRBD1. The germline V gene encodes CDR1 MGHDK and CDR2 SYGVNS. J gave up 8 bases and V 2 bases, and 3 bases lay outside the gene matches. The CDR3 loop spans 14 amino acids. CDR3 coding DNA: TGTGCCAGCAGTGAAGTAGGACAGGGGGAAAAACTGTTTTTT. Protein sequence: CASSEVGQGEKLFF. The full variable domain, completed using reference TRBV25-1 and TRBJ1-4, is EADIYQTPRYLVIGTGKKITLECSQTMGHDKMYWYQQDPGMELHLIHYSYGVNSTEKGDLSSESTVSRIRTEHFPLTLESARPSHTSQYLCASSEVGQGEKLFFGSGTQLSVL.

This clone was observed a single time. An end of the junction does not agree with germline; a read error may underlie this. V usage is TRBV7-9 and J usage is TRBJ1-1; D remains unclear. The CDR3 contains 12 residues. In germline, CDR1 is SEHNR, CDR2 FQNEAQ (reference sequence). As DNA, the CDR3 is TGTTCCAGCAGCGCCGGCGGCACTGAAGCTTTCTTT. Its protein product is CSSSAGGTEAFF.

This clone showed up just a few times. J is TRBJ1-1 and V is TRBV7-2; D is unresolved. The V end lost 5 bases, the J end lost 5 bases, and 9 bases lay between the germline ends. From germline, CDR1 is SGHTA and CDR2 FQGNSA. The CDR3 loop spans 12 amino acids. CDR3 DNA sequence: TGTGCCAGCAGCCTCATACAGACTGAAGCTTTCTTT. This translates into CASSLIQTEAFF.